What follows are 25 T cell receptor beta chains derived from one specimen sequenced in a study of blood T cells in healthy people across ages. Next came a second PCR, run for about 7 to 12 cycles, which used a sample-barcoded 5' primer along with a J-beta primer mix. One entry per CDR3 protein, called by TCRdb with MiXCR from the 5' RACE reads. Among just over 1 million distinct CDR3 sequences listed, 40% to 50% were seen once. The sample was blood. The receptors originated from a woman aged 60-70 years in good health.

As for this clonotype: A much bigger clone sits one base away, suggesting this may be a read error. The chain combines TRBV27 with TRBJ1-5; no firm D call. V lost 4 bases, J lost 3 bases, and 10 bases lay in between. The CDR3 extends over 14 amino acids. Germline V gene lookup returns CDR1 MNHEY and CDR2 SMNVEV (reference sequence). CDR3 in DNA: TGTGCCAGCAGTTCCGCTGGGAACAATCAGCCCCAGCATTTT. It encodes CASSSAGNNQPQHF.

The chain links TRBV20-1 to TRBJ2-4, with 7 positions matching TRBD2. The closer fit of TRBJ2-7 to the DNA end suggests the J call may be wrong. The CDR3 length is 13 residues. The V gene's germline CDR1 is DFQATT and CDR2 SNEGSKA (reference sequence). The CDR3: CSARRAGDYEQYF. DNA for the CDR3: TGCAGTGCTAGAAGGGCGGGAGACTACGAGCAGTACTTC.

In its sample, this clonotype was seen a few times. This sequence joins TRBV5-1 and TRBJ2-7; no definite D call. V dropped 0 bases and J dropped 2 bases, with 9 bases sitting between them. Germline V gene data show CDR1 as SGHRS and CDR2 as YFSETQ. The CDR3 length is 14 residues. CDR3 sequence: CASSLDGKTYEQYF. CDR3 DNA sequence: TGCGCCAGCAGCTTGGATGGAAAGACCTACGAGCAGTACTTC.

The rearrangement joins TRBV4-1 to TRBJ2-7; D is uncertain. Germline CDR1 reads MGHRA; CDR2 reads YSYEKL. The CDR3 totals 15 residues. Deletions cut 0 bases from V and 3 bases from J, with 12 bases between. The CDR3 is CASSQDSAQYYEQYF. CDR3 nucleotide sequence: TGCGCCAGCAGCCAAGATTCGGCACAGTACTACGAGCAGTACTTC.

The sample holds a few counts of this clonotype. The chain combines TRBV5-1 with TRBJ2-7, with TRBD1 identical over 7 bases. V shed 6 bases, J shed 3 bases, and the junction held 9 bases outside the gene matches. The V gene's germline CDR1 is SGHRS and CDR2 YFSETQ. The CDR3 extends over 14 amino acids. The CDR3 DNA is TGCGCCAGCACCCGAGGTCAGGGGGACTACGAGCAGTACTTC. It codes for CASTRGQGDYEQYF.

This clonotype has only one observation. The chain uses TRBV6-1 and TRBJ1-1; possible D gene TRBD1, 6 bases. Trimming took 6 bases from V and 10 from J, leaving 18 bases between them. The V gene's germline CDR1 is MNHNS and CDR2 SASEGT. The CDR3 sequence is 13 residues long. CDR3 nucleotide sequence: TGTGCCAGCAGCCCTTCGACGGTGGGGGCAGCTTTCTTT. Translated: CASSPSTVGAAFF.

A note on this clonotype: An end of the junction differs from the germline gene, which may be a read error. The rearrangement uses TRBV6-2 or TRBV6-3 and TRBJ2-7; D ambiguous. The CDR3 totals 14 residues. Germline loops: CDR1 MNHEY, CDR2 SVGEGT. The CDR3 protein is CASRQGPVSYKQYF. In DNA form, the CDR3 reads TGTGCCAGCAGACAAGGGCCAGTGTCCTACAAGCAGTACTTC.

The chain links TRBV6-1 to TRBJ1-6; D may be TRBD1 (6 bases). CDR1 and CDR2 from the germline V gene are MNHNS and SASEGT. The CDR3 spans 13 residues. The V end lost 8 bases, the J end lost 6 bases, and 11 bases lay between the germline ends. In DNA, the CDR3 is TGTGCCAGCGGAGAGGGGGGTAATTCACCCCTCCACTTT. Its translation is CASGEGGNSPLHF.

The rearrangement links TRBV20-1 to TRBJ2-3; TRBD1 matches 9 bases. Germline trimming cut 6 bases from V and 2 bases from J; bases unmatched to any gene: 9. This CDR3 contains 15 residues. The V gene's germline CDR1 is DFQATT and CDR2 SNEGSKA (reference sequence). The DNA of the CDR3 is TGCAGTGCGCCTTGGACAGGGGCCATCACAGATACGCAGTATTTT. It codes for CSAPWTGAITDTQYF.

There are a few counts of this clonotype. This chain connects TRBV30 to TRBJ2-7; D gene uncertain. Trimming stripped 3 bases from V and 3 bases from J, with 12 bases between. The CDR3 runs 13 residues. Germline V gene data show CDR1 as GTSNPN and CDR2 as SVGIG (reference sequence). For the CDR3, the DNA is TGTGCCTGGAGCGGCGGTTGGGGCTACGAGCAGTACTTC. This sequence encodes CAWSGGWGYEQYF.

This clonotype appeared a few times. The rearrangement uses TRBV5-6 and TRBJ2-6, with 8 bases matching TRBD1. Trimming took 5 bases from V and 0 from J; bases not matched to a gene: 16. The CDR3 runs 20 residues. The germline CDR1 and CDR2 sequences are SGHDT and YYEEEE. CDR3 in DNA: TGTGCCAGCAGATTCCTGATGGAGGCAGGGGGCGCCTCTGGGGCCAACGTCCTGACTTTC. Protein sequence: CASRFLMEAGGASGANVLTF.

This clonotype was observed a few times. V and J are TRBV5-1 and TRBJ1-5, with D tentatively TRBD1 (6 bases). Germline CDR1 and CDR2: SGHRS and YFSETQ. This CDR3 has 16 amino acids. V lost 4 bases and J 2 bases, leaving 16 bases between the germline ends. CDR3 coding DNA: TGCGCCAGCAGCCTTGGCGGGGGCGAAGGCAATCAGCCCCAGCATTTT. Translating it yields CASSLGGGEGNQPQHF. Together with reference TRBV5-1 and TRBJ1-5, the CDR3 gives the full variable domain: KAGVTQTPRYLIKTRGQQVTLSCSPISGHRSVSWYQQTPGQGLQFLFEYFSETQRNKGNFPGRFSGRQFSNSRSEMNVSTLELGDSALYLCASSLGGGEGNQPQHFGDGTRLSIL.

The gene calls are TRBV29-1 and TRBJ2-7; 7 nucleotides line up with TRBD1. The CDR3 spans 15 residues. V dropped 3 bases and J dropped 0; count of bases not matched to a gene: 8. CDR1 and CDR2 from the germline V gene are SQVTM and ANQGSEA. CDR3 DNA: TGCAGCGTTGATGGGTCGACAGGGTACTCCTACGAGCAGTACTTC. Translated, it gives CSVDGSTGYSYEQYF.

V and J are TRBV2 and TRBJ2-5; 7 nucleotides match TRBD1. CDR3 size: 15 residues. CDR1 and CDR2 from the germline V gene are SNHLY and FYNNEI. V lost 6 bases and J lost 4; bases outside the gene matches: 11. In DNA, the CDR3 is TGTGCCAGCAGCCCTGGACAGGCTACGGGAGAGACCCAGTACTTC. Protein sequence: CASSPGQATGETQYF. The full variable domain, rest sourced from reference TRBV2 and TRBJ2-5, is EPEVTQTPSHQVTQMGQEVILRCVPISNHLYFYWYRQILGQKVEFLVSFYNNEISEKSEIFDDQFSVERPDGSNFTLKIRSTKLEDSAMYFCASSPGQATGETQYFGPGTRLLVL.

This chain uses TRBV11-1 with TRBJ2-3; no clear D gene. The V end lost 4 bases, the J end lost 4 bases, and 12 bases lay between the germline ends. The CDR3 is made up of 14 amino acids. CDR1 and CDR2 from the germline V gene are SGHAT and FQDESV (reference sequence). The CDR3 loop is CASSYPSTSDTQYF. CDR3 nucleotides: TGTGCCAGCAGCTATCCTTCCACGTCAGATACGCAGTATTTT.

The chain recombines TRBV5-1 with TRBJ2-7, with 8 positions matching TRBD2. Per the germline V gene, CDR1 is SGHRS and CDR2 is YFSETQ. The CDR3 extends over 15 amino acids. V shed 6 bases, J shed 7 bases, and the junction held 15 bases outside the gene matches. CDR3 sequence: CASTQAGVGYNEQYF. The CDR3 bases are TGCGCCAGCACCCAAGCGGGAGTAGGTTACAATGAGCAGTACTTC. Variable domain in full (rest from reference TRBV5-1 and TRBJ2-7): KAGVTQTPRYLIKTRGQQVTLSCSPISGHRSVSWYQQTPGQGLQFLFEYFSETQRNKGNFPGRFSGRQFSNSRSEMNVSTLELGDSALYLCASTQAGVGYNEQYFGPGTRLTVT.

This clonotype was seen just once. J is TRBJ2-3 and V is TRBV18; 10 nucleotides line up with TRBD2. In germline, CDR1 is KGHSH, CDR2 LQKENI. Losses at the gene ends were 0 bases for V and 0 bases for J; bases not matched to a gene: 6. This CDR3 has 18 amino acids. The CDR3 nucleotides are TGTGCCAGCTCACCACCTATGGAGCGGGAGGGGAGCACAGATACGCAGTATTTT. Its translation is CASSPPMEREGSTDTQYF.

In this sample, this clonotype turned up a few times. J is TRBJ1-6 and V is TRBV11-3; D gene unclear. Germline V lookup: CDR1 SGHNT, CDR2 YENEEA. The CDR3 totals 13 residues. Trimming removed 1 base from V and 10 bases from J, with 8 bases in between. As DNA, the CDR3 is TGTGCCAGCAGCTTAGGAGTCGGATCACCCCTCCACTTT. The encoded protein is CASSLGVGSPLHF.

The table lists this clonotype with a few counts. The chain recombines TRBV29-1 with TRBJ1-1; tentatively, D is TRBD1 (6 bases). Looked up from germline, CDR1 is SQVTM and CDR2 is ANQGSEA. This CDR3 is 14 amino acids long. V dropped 4 bases and J dropped 5 bases, with 17 bases sitting between them. CDR3 region: CSVAGGLSNTEAFF. The CDR3 bases are TGCAGCGTTGCTGGGGGGCTCTCGAATACTGAAGCTTTCTTT.

As DNA, the CDR3 is TGTGCCAGCAGTACAGACGGGAAACCGACAGATACGCAGTATTTT. The encoded protein is CASSTDGKPTDTQYF. The rearrangement links TRBV7-9 to TRBJ2-3; D might be TRBD2 (5 bases). CDR3 size: 15 residues. V lost 6 bases and J 3 bases, leaving 16 bases between the germline ends. Germline V gene lookup returns CDR1 SEHNR and CDR2 FQNEAQ (reference sequence). Complete variable domain (other parts from reference TRBV7-9 and TRBJ2-3): DTGVSQNPRHKITKRGQNVTFRCDPISEHNRLYWYRQTLGQGPEFLTYFQNEAQLEKSRLLSDRFSAERPKGSFSTLEIQRTEQGDSAMYLCASSTDGKPTDTQYFGPGTRLTVL.

The V and J genes are TRBV13 and TRBJ2-5; 9 nucleotides line up with TRBD2. Germline V lookup: CDR1 PRHDT, CDR2 FYEKMQ (reference sequence). Trimming removed 3 bases from V and 0 bases from J; junction bases left unmatched: 11. There are 18 residues in the CDR3. The CDR3 reads CASSLGVGTSGHQETQYF. For the CDR3, the DNA is TGTGCCAGCAGCTTGGGGGTTGGCACTAGCGGGCACCAAGAGACCCAGTACTTC.

The rearrangement joins TRBV6-2 or TRBV6-3 to TRBJ2-1; TRBD2 aligns across 8 bases. Germline trimming cut 6 bases from V and 3 bases from J; bases unmatched to any gene: 10. CDR3 length: 16 residues. In germline, CDR1 is MNHEY, CDR2 SVGEGT. The CDR3 loop is CASSSRGGRHYNEQFF. DNA for the CDR3: TGTGCCAGCAGCTCCCGGGGCGGGAGGCACTACAATGAGCAGTTCTTC.

Remarks on this clonotype: A read error may explain this, as a much larger clone is one base away. The V call is TRBV6-2 or TRBV6-3, the J call TRBJ2-4, with D possibly being TRBD2 (6 bases). V lost 8 bases and J 7 bases, leaving 9 bases between the germline ends. This CDR3 comprises 11 residues. Germline loops: CDR1 MNHEY, CDR2 SVGEGT. CDR3 nucleotides: TGTGCCAGCCTCCGGGGGAACATTCAGTACTTC. This codes for CASLRGNIQYF.

The chain employs TRBV2 and TRBJ2-1, with 8 bases aligning to TRBD2. CDR1 and CDR2 (germline): SNHLY, FYNNEI. The CDR3 runs to 15 residues. V lost 4 bases to trimming and J lost 10 bases; unmatched junction nucleotides: 12. CDR3 DNA sequence: TGTGCCAGCAGTGGGGGTCGGGCCCAGCGGGAGGAGCAGTTCTTC. Its protein is CASSGGRAQREEQFF. The full variable domain, rest sourced from reference TRBV2 and TRBJ2-1, is EPEVTQTPSHQVTQMGQEVILRCVPISNHLYFYWYRQILGQKVEFLVSFYNNEISEKSEIFDDQFSVERPDGSNFTLKIRSTKLEDSAMYFCASSGGRAQREEQFFGPGTRLTVL.

Many counts were recorded for this clonotype. The chain links TRBV28 to TRBJ1-2; D is uncertain. This CDR3 is built from 13 residues. V was pared by 2 bases and J by 0 bases, with 4 bases between. Germline V CDR1 and CDR2: MDHEN, SYDVKM. CDR3: CASSLESNYGYTF. The DNA for the CDR3 is TGTGCCAGCAGTTTAGAGTCTAACTATGGCTACACCTTC.